Shown below are 19 T cell receptor beta chains from a single sample sequenced in a study of vaccination effects on CD4 cells after COVID-19. Following an approximately 9-day culture, CD4+ T cells were purified. According to PCR results, the person was infected with SARS-CoV-2 between March and December 2020. As their vaccination, participants received two doses of either BNT162b2 or mRNA-1273. Antigen specificity for these receptors is unknown. Produced via immunoSEQ multiplex PCR; TCRdb's table is partial and in-frame only. The table includes about 50,000 clones, around three quarters detected once. The sequencing here drew on CD4+ T cells from PBMCs cultured without peptide, taken after COVID-19 vaccination. All receptors derive from a human donor who had a prior SARS-CoV-2 infection.

This chain links TRBV7-3 with TRBJ2-1; 9 nucleotides align to TRBD2. The CDR3 covers 15 residues. Looked up from germline, CDR1 is SGHTA and CDR2 is FQGTGA. With 6 bases clipped from V and 4 bases from J, the junction kept 7 bases outside the gene matches. DNA for the CDR3: TGTGCCAGCAGTATTACTAGCGGGTCTTACAATGAGCAGTTCTTC. Its protein product is CASSITSGSYNEQFF.

This chain links TRBV7-8 with TRBJ2-2; D might be TRBD1 or TRBD2, each matching 6 bases. CDR1 and CDR2 from the germline V gene are SGHVS and FQNEAQ. Trimming shortened V by 5 bases and J by 2 bases, and 15 bases separated the two germline ends. The CDR3 has 16 residues. The CDR3 reads CASSSWGAGNTGELFF. DNA of the CDR3: TGTGCCAGCAGCAGCTGGGGGGCAGGAAACACCGGGGAGCTGTTTTTT.

The gene calls are TRBV7-2 and TRBJ1-2; 9 bases are shared with TRBD1. The CDR3 sequence is 16 residues long. CDR1 and CDR2 (germline): SGHTA, FQGNSA. The V and J ends lost 5 bases and 6 bases, in that order; junction bases with no gene match: 13. The chain's CDR3 is CASSPRPGQGIDGYTF. CDR3 coding DNA: TGTGCCAGCAGCCCCCGCCCGGGACAGGGCATCGATGGCTACACCTTC.

This chain connects TRBV5-1 to TRBJ1-5, with D perhaps matching TRBD1 (6 bases). Deletions cut 4 bases from V and 2 bases from J, with 16 bases between. This CDR3 is 16 amino acids long. Germline CDR1 SGHRS, CDR2 YFSETQ. CDR3 in amino acids: CASSPGAGARNQPQHF. In DNA form, the CDR3 reads TGCGCCAGCAGCCCCGGCGCGGGGGCCCGCAATCAGCCCCAGCATTTT. Supplemented by reference TRBV5-1 and TRBJ1-5, the full variable domain reads KAGVTQTPRYLIKTRGQQVTLSCSPISGHRSVSWYQQTPGQGLQFLFEYFSETQRNKGNFPGRFSGRQFSNSRSEMNVSTLELGDSALYLCASSPGAGARNQPQHFGDGTRLSIL.

The rearrangement joins TRBV11-2 to TRBJ1-2, with 9 bases matching TRBD1. The CDR3 has 18 amino acids. Germline lookup yields CDR1 SGHAT and CDR2 FQNNGV. V dropped 1 base and J dropped 6; count of bases not matched to a gene: 15. CDR3 residues: CASSLGHRGRGPLDGYTF. DNA of the CDR3: TGTGCCAGCAGCTTAGGACACAGGGGGCGCGGCCCCCTGGATGGCTACACCTTC.

This chain uses TRBV18 with TRBJ1-3; D gene uncertain. CDR1 and CDR2 (germline): KGHSH, LQKENI. The CDR3 extends over 15 amino acids. V lost 3 bases and J 0 bases, leaving 9 bases between the germline ends. The CDR3 nucleotides read TGTGCCAGCTCACCGATGGACCTCTCTGGAAACACCATATATTTT. The encoded protein is CASSPMDLSGNTIYF.

This chain uses TRBV9 with TRBJ2-1; TRBD2 is a possible D gene (6 bases). CDR3 length equals 15 residues. CDR1 is SGDLS and CDR2 is YYNGEE in the germline V gene. Trimming took off 3 bases at V and 2 bases at J, with 12 bases between the two ends. The CDR3 region is CASSERGWPYNEQFF. The CDR3 region has the DNA TGTGCCAGCAGCGAACGGGGGTGGCCCTACAATGAGCAGTTCTTC.

The chain combines TRBV5-1 with TRBJ1-1; possible D gene TRBD1, 5 bases. Germline CDR1 reads SGHRS; CDR2 reads YFSETQ. The CDR3 is 13 amino acids. V shed 2 bases and J shed 3 bases, with 8 bases lying between them. The CDR3 DNA is TGCGCCAGCAGCTTTGAGGGGTACACTGAAGCTTTCTTT. Translated, it gives CASSFEGYTEAFF.

This chain connects TRBV11-1 to TRBJ1-1; 8 positions agree with TRBD1. This CDR3 comprises 14 residues. J gave up 6 bases and V 5 bases, and 8 bases lay outside the gene matches. Germline V CDR1 and CDR2: SGHAT, FQDESV (reference sequence). The CDR3 DNA follows: TGTGCCAGCAGCATACAACAGGGGGGGGCTGAAGCTTTCTTT. Encoded protein: CASSIQQGGAEAFF.

The rearrangement links TRBV7-2 to TRBJ2-5; D may be TRBD2 (5 bases). V lost 6 bases and J 2 bases, leaving 13 bases between the germline ends. The CDR3 sequence is 14 residues long. CDR1 and CDR2 (germline): SGHTA, FQGNSA. CDR3 residues: CASSSDLVQETQYF. Written as DNA, the CDR3 is TGTGCCAGCAGTTCGGACTTGGTTCAAGAGACCCAGTACTTC.

The chain employs TRBV6-4 and TRBJ1-1, with a possible D match to TRBD1 (6 bases). V was clipped by 5 bases and J by 4 bases, with 14 bases between them. CDR3 size: 14 residues. The V gene's germline CDR1 is MRHNA and CDR2 SNTAGT. The CDR3 sequence: CASSLNQGSTEAFF. The CDR3 DNA is TGTGCCAGCAGTTTAAACCAGGGGTCCACTGAAGCTTTCTTT.

This chain connects TRBV9 to TRBJ2-2; 12 nucleotides match TRBD1. Germline CDR1 is SGDLS and CDR2 is YYNGEE. The CDR3 covers 16 residues. V lost 2 bases and J lost 6; bases outside the gene matches: 5. The DNA of the CDR3 is TGTGCCAGCAGCGTCACGGGACAGGGGGCCGCCGGGGAGCTGTTTTTT. It is translated as CASSVTGQGAAGELFF.

The J gene is TRBJ2-7, the V gene TRBV12-3 or TRBV12-4; D gene unclear. V was clipped by 2 bases and J by 7 bases, with 9 bases between them. The CDR3 length is 12 residues. The CDR3 DNA reads as TGTGCCAGCAGTTTATATCCCGTGGAGCAGTACTTC. This translates into CASSLYPVEQYF.

The V call is TRBV7-9, the J call TRBJ2-1; D is unclear. V gave up 8 bases and J gave up 0 bases, with 17 bases separating them. In germline, CDR1 is SEHNR, CDR2 FQNEAQ (reference sequence). CDR3 length equals 16 residues. Written as DNA, the CDR3 is TGTGCCAGCGTGGGCCCTGGGTCCCTCTCCTACAATGAGCAGTTCTTC. This codes for CASVGPGSLSYNEQFF.

The chain couples TRBV5-1 to TRBJ2-5, with no clear D. CDR1 and CDR2 (germline): SGHRS, YFSETQ. Trimming removed 0 bases at V and 1 base at J, with 7 bases between. This CDR3 has 14 amino acids. In nucleotides, the CDR3 is TGCGCCAGCAGCTTGGCTGGGCCCCAAGAGACCCAGTACTTC. It translates to CASSLAGPQETQYF.

CDR3 DNA sequence: TGTGCCAGCAGCCAAGATCTGGCAGGGGATGGCTACACCTTC. It encodes CASSQDLAGDGYTF. This chain connects TRBV4-2 to TRBJ1-2, with D perhaps matching TRBD1 (6 bases). The germline CDR1 and CDR2 sequences are LGHNA and YNFKEQ. The CDR3 loop spans 14 amino acids. The V gene lost 0 bases and the J gene lost 6 bases, with 11 bases spanning the gap.

The rearrangement uses TRBV2 and TRBJ2-1, with a possible D match to TRBD2 (5 bases). This CDR3 region has 13 residues. CDR1 is SNHLY and CDR2 is FYNNEI in the germline V gene. V shed 8 bases and J shed 3 bases, with 11 bases lying between them. CDR3 protein: CASCSDHYNEQFF. The CDR3 DNA reads TGTGCCAGCTGTAGCGACCACTACAATGAGCAGTTCTTC.

The J gene is TRBJ2-1, the V gene TRBV5-1; 8 nucleotides align to TRBD1. Trimming at V came to 4 bases and at J to 6 bases, leaving 15 bases not matched to a gene. In germline, CDR1 is SGHRS, CDR2 YFSETQ. The CDR3 has 17 amino acids. The CDR3 is CASSHDARQGSPNEQFF. The CDR3 region has the DNA TGCGCCAGCAGCCACGACGCGAGACAGGGGTCCCCCAATGAGCAGTTCTTC.

The chain carries TRBV12-5 and TRBJ1-2, with a possible D match to TRBD1 (6 bases). The CDR3 covers 15 residues. The germline V gene has CDR1 LGHNT and CDR2 FRNRAP. V was cut by 1 base and J by 4 bases, with 13 bases left in between. The CDR3 sequence: CASGLGGALGYGYTF. DNA for the CDR3: TGTGCTAGTGGTTTGGGGGGGGCTCTAGGCTATGGCTACACCTTC.